The 30 T cell receptor beta chains below were found in one sample sequenced in a study of T cells in Graves' hyperthyroidism and ophthalmopathy. RNA transcripts yielded amplified TCR beta CDR3 regions. TCR CDR3 regions were first amplified by RT-PCR with HTBI primers. TCRdb re-analysed the multiplex PCR reads in MiXCR, keeping a single row per CDR3 protein. The data contain hundreds of thousands of distinct CDR3 sequences, roughly 46% of them seen just once; the ten biggest clones take up roughly 6.5%. The sequencing input was peripheral blood or thyroid tissue (not recorded which). The receptors were sampled from an adult man with Graves' disease, either hyperthyroidism or ophthalmopathy (not recorded which).

The sample holds a few counts of this clonotype. J is TRBJ2-7 and V is TRBV5-4; 7 bases align to TRBD1. The length of the CDR3 is 15 residues. The V segment lost 4 bases and the J segment 3 bases; nucleotides outside the gene matches: 10. Germline CDR1 and CDR2: SGHNT and YYREEE (reference sequence). Here the CDR3 reads CASSATPTGNYEQYF. DNA for the CDR3: TGTGCCAGCAGCGCGACACCGACAGGGAACTACGAGCAGTACTTC.

This clonotype was seen a handful of times. The CDR3 sequence: CASSTESNEKLFF. The CDR3 DNA reads as TGTGCCAGTAGTACCGAATCTAATGAAAAACTGTTTTTT. V gene TRBV19 combines with J gene TRBJ1-4; D ambiguous. The CDR3 contains 13 residues. Germline-derived CDR1 and CDR2 are LNHDA and SQIVND (reference sequence). V dropped 4 bases and J dropped 3 bases, with 6 bases sitting between them. Variable domain in full (rest from reference TRBV19 and TRBJ1-4): DGGITQSPKYLFRKEGQNVTLSCEQNLNHDAMYWYRQDPGQGLRLIYYSQIVNDFQKGDIAEGYSVSREKKESFPLTVTSAQKNPTAFYLCASSTESNEKLFFGSGTQLSVL.

This clonotype was seen repeatedly, ten times or more. This rearrangement joins TRBV15 to TRBJ1-5, with D possibly TRBD1 on 5 matching bases. The germline V and J ends were trimmed by 0 bases and 3 bases, with 9 bases remaining between them. CDR1 and CDR2 from the germline V gene are LNHNV and YYDKDF (reference sequence). The CDR3 extends over 15 amino acids. CDR3 in amino acids: CATSRDGAANQPQHF. The CDR3 nucleotides read TGTGCCACCAGCAGAGATGGGGCCGCCAATCAGCCCCAGCATTTT.

This clonotype has at least ten counts. This chain joins TRBV12-3 or TRBV12-4 and TRBJ1-5; no clear D. This CDR3 is built from 11 residues. Trimming took 1 base from V and 10 from J, leaving 5 bases between them. CDR3 bases: TGTGCCAGCAGTTTAGGGCATCCCCAGCATTTT. Protein: CASSLGHPQHF.

This clonotype was observed a handful of times. The rearrangement joins TRBV7-9 to TRBJ1-2; TRBD1 is a possible D gene (5 bases). Trimming shortened V by 6 bases and J by 5 bases, and 16 bases separated the two germline ends. This CDR3 is built from 14 residues. CDR1 and CDR2 from the germline V gene are SEHNR and FQNEAQ (reference sequence). The CDR3 DNA reads TGTGCCAGCAGTTTCGGGACTGGGGAATATGGCTACACCTTC. The encoded protein is CASSFGTGEYGYTF.

With regard to this clonotype: The junction departs from germline at one end; a sequencing error may be responsible. This chain's CDR3 is CTSEETQYF. CDR3 nucleotide sequence: TGTACTAGTGAGGAGACCCAGTACTTC. The rearrangement links TRBV12-5 to TRBJ2-5, with D possibly TRBD2 on 5 matching bases. Germline V gene sequence: CDR1 LGHNT, CDR2 FRNRAP. The CDR3 spans 9 residues.

The CDR3 sequence: CASSYPGMTGAETQYF. DNA for the CDR3: TGTGCCAGCAGTTACCCCGGGATGACAGGGGCGGAGACCCAGTACTTC. This rearrangement joins TRBV7-2 to TRBJ2-5; TRBD1 matches at 8 bases. The CDR3 runs 16 residues. Germline lookup yields CDR1 SGHTA and CDR2 FQGNSA. With 6 bases clipped from V and 5 bases from J, the junction kept 14 bases outside the gene matches.

Concerning this clonotype itself: Germline and junction disagree at one end, which may indicate a read error. The V call is TRBV29-1, the J call TRBJ2-7; tentatively, D is TRBD1 (6 bases). CDR3 size: 12 residues. The germline V gene encodes CDR1 SQVTM and CDR2 ANQGSEA. CDR3 in DNA: TGCAGCGTTAACAGGGACACCGGGGAGCTGTACTTC. Its protein product is CSVNRDTGELYF.

As regards this clonotype: The germline gene is not matched at one end of the junction; a read error may be the cause. The chain has TRBV7-7 and TRBJ1-5, with D maybe TRBD1 (6 bases). CDR1 is SSHAT, CDR2 FNYEAQ, per germline (reference sequence). CDR3 length: 17 amino acids. CDR3 nucleotide sequence: TGTGCTAGCAGCTTAGCCGACGTGACAGGAGCTAATCAGCCCCAGCATTTT. Amino acid sequence: CASSLADVTGANQPQHF.

Ten or more counts support this clonotype. This rearrangement joins TRBV20-1 to TRBJ1-2, with 7 bases aligning to TRBD1. The CDR3 covers 13 residues. Trimming cost V 5 bases and J 0 bases; bases outside gene matches: 3. Germline V gives CDR1 DFQATT, CDR2 SNEGSKA (reference sequence). CDR3 residues: CSARDSANYGYTF. DNA for the CDR3: TGCAGTGCTCGGGACAGCGCTAACTATGGCTACACCTTC.

This chain uses TRBV29-1 with TRBJ1-1; D might be TRBD1 (6 bases). This CDR3 is 11 amino acids long. Germline values: CDR1 SQVTM, CDR2 ANQGSEA. Trimming took 4 bases from V and 6 from J, leaving 9 bases between them. CDR3 DNA sequence: TGCAGCGTTGGCGGGGGCCCTGAAGCTTTCTTT. Translated, it gives CSVGGGPEAFF.

The chain has TRBV7-6 and TRBJ2-3, with 7 bases identical to TRBD2. V was clipped by 5 bases and J by 4 bases; unmatched bases: 6. CDR3 size: 14 residues. CDR1 SGHVS and CDR2 FNYEAQ come from the germline V gene. CDR3 coding DNA: TGTGCCAGCAGCCGTGGACTAGGGTCAGATACGCAGTATTTT. It translates to CASSRGLGSDTQYF.

As to this clonotype: This may come from a read error, since a much larger clone is one base off. The V gene is TRBV6-1, the J gene TRBJ1-1, with D perhaps TRBD1 (6 bases). Per the germline V gene, CDR1 is MNHNS and CDR2 is SASEGT. CDR3 length: 14 residues. CDR3 region: CAGRQDPESRRAFF. As DNA, the CDR3 is TGTGCCGGCAGACAGGACCCCGAGTCTCGGAGAGCTTTCTTT.

This clonotype was observed a handful of times. The V gene is TRBV10-3, the J gene TRBJ1-5; no clear D. Trimming cost V 11 bases and J 0 bases, with 14 bases left between them. Germline V gives CDR1 ENHRY, CDR2 SYGVKD. CDR3 length: 14 amino acids. The CDR3 loop reads CASNTGNSNQPQHF. CDR3 bases: TGTGCCTCCAATACCGGGAATAGCAATCAGCCCCAGCATTTT.

V usage is TRBV7-9 and J usage is TRBJ1-1; 7 positions agree with TRBD1. The V gene end was trimmed by 1 base and the J gene end by 4 bases; junction bases not matched to a gene: 6. Germline loops: CDR1 SEHNR, CDR2 FQNEAQ (reference sequence). The CDR3 is 15 amino acids. For the CDR3, the DNA is TGTGCCAGCAGCTTAGGCAGGGGGGTTGGCACTGAAGCTTTCTTT. It codes for CASSLGRGVGTEAFF.

The chain employs TRBV7-2 and TRBJ2-5, with TRBD2 matching over 11 bases. The ends lost 3 bases at V and 4 bases at J; junction bases unmatched: 7. This CDR3 spans 16 amino acids. Germline V gives CDR1 SGHTA, CDR2 FQGNSA. CDR3 sequence (DNA): TGTGCCAGCAGCTTGGGACTAGCGGAGGGACTAGAGACCCAGTACTTC. It translates to CASSLGLAEGLETQYF.

Details on this clonotype: Its ends do not fully match the called genes, so a read error is possible. The chain carries TRBV10-2 and TRBJ1-1; D remains unclear. Germline V gene lookup returns CDR1 WSHSY and CDR2 SAAADI. CDR3 length: 13 amino acids. The CDR3 loop reads CASGDGEGTEAFF. The CDR3 bases are TGTGCCAGCGGTGACGGGGAAGGCACTGAAGCTTTCTTT.

In this sample, this clonotype turned up once. This sequence joins TRBV29-1 and TRBJ1-2; possible D gene TRBD1, 5 bases. Germline V gene data show CDR1 as SQVTM and CDR2 as ANQGSEA. There are 12 residues in the CDR3. CDR3 nucleotides: TGCCAAACCCGGGAGGTAGGGGCGGGCTACACCTTC. It codes for CQTREVGAGYTF.

CDR3 sequence reads: CASSRGLAGGSPLHF. The DNA of the CDR3 is TGTGCCAGCAGTCGAGGACTAGCGGGGGGTTCACCCCTCCACTTT. V gene TRBV7-9 combines with J gene TRBJ1-6; D is possibly TRBD1 (5 bases). Trimming shortened V by 6 bases and J by 9 bases, and 18 bases separated the two germline ends. The CDR3 has 15 residues. Germline CDR1 reads SEHNR; CDR2 reads FQNEAQ (reference sequence).

The rearrangement links TRBV7-9 to TRBJ2-5, with a possible D match to TRBD1 (6 bases). CDR1 and CDR2 (germline): SEHNR, FQNEAQ (reference sequence). The CDR3 has 15 amino acids. Trimming removed 3 bases at V and 1 base at J, with 12 bases between. Here the CDR3 reads CASSLADRLQETQYF. In DNA form, the CDR3 reads TGTGCCAGCAGCTTGGCGGACAGACTCCAAGAGACCCAGTACTTC.

This clonotype was picked up many times. The chain carries TRBV2 and TRBJ1-1; D ambiguous. Trimming stripped 6 bases from V and 1 base from J, with 9 bases between. The germline V gene encodes CDR1 SNHLY and CDR2 FYNNEI. This CDR3 spans 13 amino acids. CDR3 protein: CASRHSQNTEAFF. CDR3 in DNA: TGTGCCAGCAGGCACAGCCAGAACACTGAAGCTTTCTTT. The full variable domain, in which reference TRBV2 and TRBJ1-1 provide the parts outside the CDR3, is EPEVTQTPSHQVTQMGQEVILRCVPISNHLYFYWYRQILGQKVEFLVSFYNNEISEKSEIFDDQFSVERPDGSNFTLKIRSTKLEDSAMYFCASRHSQNTEAFFGQGTRLTVV.

Many counts were recorded for this clonotype. The rearrangement uses TRBV2 and TRBJ1-5; no reliable D call. The V gene lost 4 bases and the J gene lost 2 bases, with 6 bases spanning the gap. This CDR3 region has 13 residues. The germline V gene encodes CDR1 SNHLY and CDR2 FYNNEI. CDR3 amino acids: CASSGQRNQPQHF. The CDR3 coding sequence is TGTGCCAGCAGTGGTCAGCGCAATCAGCCCCAGCATTTT. The whole variable domain, filled in from reference TRBV2 and TRBJ1-5, reads EPEVTQTPSHQVTQMGQEVILRCVPISNHLYFYWYRQILGQKVEFLVSFYNNEISEKSEIFDDQFSVERPDGSNFTLKIRSTKLEDSAMYFCASSGQRNQPQHFGDGTRLSIL.

The rearrangement links TRBV7-9 to TRBJ2-7, with TRBD1 matching 10 bases. The CDR3 consists of 17 residues. The V and J ends lost 4 bases and 7 bases, in that order; junction bases with no gene match: 16. Germline V gene lookup returns CDR1 SEHNR and CDR2 FQNEAQ (reference sequence). The CDR3 DNA sequence: TGTGCCAGCAGCTCAACTAGCGGCGGGACAGGGGTGGAGGAGCAGTACTTC. Translation gives CASSSTSGGTGVEEQYF. The full variable domain, rest sourced from reference TRBV7-9 and TRBJ2-7, is DTGVSQNPRHKITKRGQNVTFRCDPISEHNRLYWYRQTLGQGPEFLTYFQNEAQLEKSRLLSDRFSAERPKGSFSTLEIQRTEQGDSAMYLCASSSTSGGTGVEEQYFGPGTRLTVT.

CDR3: CASRGDTVNQPQHF. The CDR3 region has the DNA TGCGCCAGCAGGGGTGATACAGTGAATCAGCCCCAGCATTTT. The chain has TRBV10-2 and TRBJ1-5; no reliable D call. CDR1 is WSHSY and CDR2 is SAAADI in the germline V gene. The CDR3 runs to 14 residues. Between the trimmed V and J ends, which lost 6 bases and 4 bases, there was a span of 13 bases.

The chain is built from TRBV29-1 and TRBJ1-4; TRBD1 might be the D (6 bases). CDR3 length: 15 residues. Looked up from germline, CDR1 is SQVTM and CDR2 is ANQGSEA. The germline V and J ends were trimmed by 7 bases and 5 bases, with 20 bases remaining between them. CDR3 bases: TGCAGCGCCCGAGATGGGACAACGGGGAATGAAAAACTGTTTTTT. The encoded protein is CSARDGTTGNEKLFF.

In this sample, this clonotype turned up many times. As DNA, the CDR3 is TGCAGCGTTGAAGGAGGTCAGAACTATGGCTACACCTTC. It specifies CSVEGGQNYGYTF. V gene TRBV29-1 combines with J gene TRBJ1-2; D call uncertain. This CDR3 has 13 amino acids. Germline assignment: CDR1 SQVTM and CDR2 ANQGSEA. V lost 1 base, J lost 2 bases, and 8 bases lay in between.

There are many counts of this clonotype. This chain joins TRBV10-3 and TRBJ1-1; D might be TRBD1 (5 bases). From germline, CDR1 is ENHRY and CDR2 SYGVKD. This CDR3 contains 13 residues. V lost 5 bases, J lost 0 bases, and 7 bases lay in between. The CDR3 region has the DNA TGTGCCATCAGTCAGGGCCTGAACACTGAAGCTTTCTTT. Its translation is CAISQGLNTEAFF.

This chain links TRBV2 with TRBJ1-1; D call uncertain. This CDR3 is 14 amino acids long. Germline CDR1 reads SNHLY; CDR2 reads FYNNEI. V was pared by 5 bases and J by 0 bases, with 10 bases between. CDR3 sequence reads: CASSSASVNTEAFF. The CDR3 coding sequence is TGTGCCAGCAGTTCGGCAAGCGTGAACACTGAAGCTTTCTTT.

The V gene is TRBV28, the J gene TRBJ1-4; tentatively, D is TRBD1 (6 bases). The CDR3 sequence is 14 residues long. Germline-derived CDR1 and CDR2 are MDHEN and SYDVKM. V was clipped by 7 bases and J by 6 bases, with 15 bases between them. CDR3 DNA sequence: TGTGCCAGCAACGGCCAGGGGATCGATGAAAAACTGTTTTTT. This gives the protein CASNGQGIDEKLFF.

This clonotype was recorded only once. This may be a read error, as it is one base from a much larger clone. The chain employs TRBV9 and TRBJ1-1; D is uncertain. The germline gives CDR1 SGDLS, CDR2 YYNGEE. This CDR3 spans 14 amino acids. V was cut by 0 bases and J by 4 bases, with 10 bases left in between. The CDR3 coding sequence is TGTGCCAGCAGCGTAGAGGGTTGGACCACTGAAGCTTTCTTT. It translates to CASSVEGWTTEAFF. The complete variable domain, with remaining parts taken from reference TRBV9 and TRBJ1-1, reads DSGVTQTPKHLITATGQRVTLRCSPRSGDLSVYWYQQSLDQGLQFLIQYYNGEERAKGNILERFSAQQFPDLHSELNLSSLELGDSALYFCASSVEGWTTEAFFGQGTRLTVV.